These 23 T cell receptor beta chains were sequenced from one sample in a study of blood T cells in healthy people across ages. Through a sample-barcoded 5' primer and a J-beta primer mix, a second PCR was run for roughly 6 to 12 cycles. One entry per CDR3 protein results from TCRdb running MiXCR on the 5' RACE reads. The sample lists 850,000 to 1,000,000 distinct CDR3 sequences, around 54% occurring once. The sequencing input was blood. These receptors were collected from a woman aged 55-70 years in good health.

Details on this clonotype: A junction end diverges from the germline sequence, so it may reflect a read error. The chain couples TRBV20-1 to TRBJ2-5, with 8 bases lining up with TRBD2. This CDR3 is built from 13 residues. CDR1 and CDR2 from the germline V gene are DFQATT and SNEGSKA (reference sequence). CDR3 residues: CSARLANQETQHF. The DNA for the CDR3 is TGCAGTGCTCGACTAGCGAATCAAGAGACCCAGCACTTC.

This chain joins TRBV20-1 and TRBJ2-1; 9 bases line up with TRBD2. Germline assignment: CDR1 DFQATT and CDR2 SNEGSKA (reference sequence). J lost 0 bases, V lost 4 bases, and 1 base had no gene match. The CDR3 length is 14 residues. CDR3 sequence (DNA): TGCAGTGCTACTAGCGGGAACTCCTACAATGAGCAGTTCTTC. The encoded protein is CSATSGNSYNEQFF.

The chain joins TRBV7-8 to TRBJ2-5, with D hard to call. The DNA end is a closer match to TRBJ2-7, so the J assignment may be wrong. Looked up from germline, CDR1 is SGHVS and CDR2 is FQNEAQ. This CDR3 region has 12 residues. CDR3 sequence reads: CASSLVSHEQYF. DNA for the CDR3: TGTGCCAGCAGCTTAGTTTCCCACGAGCAGTACTTC.

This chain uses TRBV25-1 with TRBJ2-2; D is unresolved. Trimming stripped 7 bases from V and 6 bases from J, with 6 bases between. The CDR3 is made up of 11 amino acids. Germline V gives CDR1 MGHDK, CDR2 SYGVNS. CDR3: CASKTSGELFF. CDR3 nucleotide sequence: TGTGCCAGCAAAACATCCGGGGAGCTGTTTTTT.

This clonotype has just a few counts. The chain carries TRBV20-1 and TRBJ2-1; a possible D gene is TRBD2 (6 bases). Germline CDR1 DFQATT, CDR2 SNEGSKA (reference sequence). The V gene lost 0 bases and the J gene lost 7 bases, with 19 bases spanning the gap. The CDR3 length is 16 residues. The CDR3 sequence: CSARDQERRAFNEQFF. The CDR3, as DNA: TGCAGTGCTAGAGATCAGGAAAGGAGGGCTTTTAATGAGCAGTTCTTC.

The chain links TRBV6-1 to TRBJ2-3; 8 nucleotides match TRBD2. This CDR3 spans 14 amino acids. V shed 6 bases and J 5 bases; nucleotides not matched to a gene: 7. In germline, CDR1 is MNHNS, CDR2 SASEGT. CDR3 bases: TGTGCCAGCAGAAAGGGACTAGAAGTAGATACGCAGTATTTT. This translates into CASRKGLEVDTQYF.

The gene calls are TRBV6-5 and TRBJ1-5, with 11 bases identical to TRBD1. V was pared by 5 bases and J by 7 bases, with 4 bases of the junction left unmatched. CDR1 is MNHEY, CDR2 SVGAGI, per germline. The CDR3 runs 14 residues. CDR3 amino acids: CASSQDRGRQPQHF. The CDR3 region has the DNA TGTGCCAGCAGTCAGGACAGGGGGCGGCAGCCCCAGCATTTT.

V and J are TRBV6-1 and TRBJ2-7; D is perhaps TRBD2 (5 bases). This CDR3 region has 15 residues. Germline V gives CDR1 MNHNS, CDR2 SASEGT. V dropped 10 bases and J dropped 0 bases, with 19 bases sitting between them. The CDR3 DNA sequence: TGTGCCAACCTCGGACTTGCAGACTTCTCCTACGAGCAGTACTTC. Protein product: CANLGLADFSYEQYF.

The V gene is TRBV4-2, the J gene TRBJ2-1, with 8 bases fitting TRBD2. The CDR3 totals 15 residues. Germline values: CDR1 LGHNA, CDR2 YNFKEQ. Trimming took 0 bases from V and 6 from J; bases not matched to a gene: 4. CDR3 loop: CASSQDRLASNEQFF. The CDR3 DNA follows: TGTGCCAGCAGCCAAGATAGACTAGCGTCCAATGAGCAGTTCTTC.

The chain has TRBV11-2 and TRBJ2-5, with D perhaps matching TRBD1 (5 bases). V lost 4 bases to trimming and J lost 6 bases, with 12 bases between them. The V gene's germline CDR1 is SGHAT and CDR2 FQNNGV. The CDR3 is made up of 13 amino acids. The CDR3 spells CASSSGAWKTQYF. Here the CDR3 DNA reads TGTGCCAGCAGCTCTGGGGCTTGGAAGACCCAGTACTTC.

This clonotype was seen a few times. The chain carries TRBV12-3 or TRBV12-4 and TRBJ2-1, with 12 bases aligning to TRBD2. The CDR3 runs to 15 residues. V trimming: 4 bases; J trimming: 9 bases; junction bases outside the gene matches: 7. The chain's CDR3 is CASSYRASGRAEQFF. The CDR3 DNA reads TGTGCCAGCAGTTACCGGGCTAGCGGGAGGGCTGAGCAGTTCTTC.

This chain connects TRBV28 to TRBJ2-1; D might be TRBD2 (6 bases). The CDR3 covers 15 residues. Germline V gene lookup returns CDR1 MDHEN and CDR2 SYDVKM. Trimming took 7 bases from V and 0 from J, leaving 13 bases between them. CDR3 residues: CASKLAGSSYNEQFF. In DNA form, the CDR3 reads TGTGCCAGCAAACTAGCCGGGAGCTCCTACAATGAGCAGTTCTTC. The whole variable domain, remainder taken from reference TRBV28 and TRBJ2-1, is DVKVTQSSRYLVKRTGEKVFLECVQDMDHENMFWYRQDPGLGLRLIYFSYDVKMKEKGDIPEGYSVSREKKERFSLILESASTNQTSMYLCASKLAGSSYNEQFFGPGTRLTVL.

The chain's CDR3 is CASGRTGTDSNQPQHF. Here the CDR3 DNA reads TGTGCTAGTGGCCGAACCGGGACAGATAGCAATCAGCCCCAGCATTTT. This rearrangement joins TRBV12-5 to TRBJ1-5; 7 bases are a match to TRBD1. Germline loops: CDR1 LGHNT, CDR2 FRNRAP. There are 16 residues in the CDR3. J gave up 0 bases and V 6 bases, and 8 bases lay outside the gene matches.

The CDR3 is CSALLANTGELFF. In DNA form, the CDR3 reads TGCAGTGCCCTCTTGGCGAACACCGGGGAGCTGTTTTTT. The chain links TRBV20-1 to TRBJ2-2, with D uncertain. CDR1 is DFQATT and CDR2 is SNEGSKA in the germline V gene (reference sequence). The ends were cut back, 6 bases at V and 0 bases at J, with 8 bases in the middle. This CDR3 spans 13 amino acids.

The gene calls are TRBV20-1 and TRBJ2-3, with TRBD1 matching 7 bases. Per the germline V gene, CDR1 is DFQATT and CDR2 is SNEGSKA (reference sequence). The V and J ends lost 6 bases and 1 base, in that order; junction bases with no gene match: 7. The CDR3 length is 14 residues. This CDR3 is CSALGQTGTDTQYF. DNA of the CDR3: TGCAGTGCCCTGGGACAGACCGGCACAGATACGCAGTATTTT.

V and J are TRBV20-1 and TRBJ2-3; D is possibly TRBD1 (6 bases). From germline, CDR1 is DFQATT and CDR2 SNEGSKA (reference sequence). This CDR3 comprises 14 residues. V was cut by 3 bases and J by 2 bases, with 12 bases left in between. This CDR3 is CSARKQGFTDTQYF. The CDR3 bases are TGCAGTGCTAGGAAACAGGGTTTCACAGATACGCAGTATTTT.

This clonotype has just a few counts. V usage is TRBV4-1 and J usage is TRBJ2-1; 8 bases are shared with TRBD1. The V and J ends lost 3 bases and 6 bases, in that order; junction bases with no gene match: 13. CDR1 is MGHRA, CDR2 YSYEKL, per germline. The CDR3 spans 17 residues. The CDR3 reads CASSHIDRGYAPNEQFF. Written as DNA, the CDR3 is TGCGCCAGCAGCCACATAGACAGGGGTTACGCCCCCAATGAGCAGTTCTTC.

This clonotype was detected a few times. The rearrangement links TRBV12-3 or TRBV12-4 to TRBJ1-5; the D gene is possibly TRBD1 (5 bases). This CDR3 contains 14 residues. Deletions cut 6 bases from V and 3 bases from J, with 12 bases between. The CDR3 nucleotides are TGTGCCAGCAGCCCAGACAGCGTCAATCAGCCCCAGCATTTT. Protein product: CASSPDSVNQPQHF.

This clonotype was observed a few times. Here the CDR3 reads CAISSHLEGSPYTF. In DNA form, the CDR3 reads TGTGCCATCAGCTCACACCTTGAGGGTAGCCCCTACACCTTC. The genes are TRBV10-3 and TRBJ1-2; the D is unclear. V lost 6 bases, J lost 10 bases, and 21 bases lay in between. The CDR3 length is 14 residues. Germline CDR1 is ENHRY and CDR2 is SYGVKD.

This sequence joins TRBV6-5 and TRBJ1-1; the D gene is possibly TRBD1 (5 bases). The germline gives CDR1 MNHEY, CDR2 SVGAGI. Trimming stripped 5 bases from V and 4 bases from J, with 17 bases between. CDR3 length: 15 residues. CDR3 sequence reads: CASSRDRGGSTEAFF. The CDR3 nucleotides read TGTGCCAGCAGTCGCGACAGAGGTGGGAGCACTGAAGCTTTCTTT.

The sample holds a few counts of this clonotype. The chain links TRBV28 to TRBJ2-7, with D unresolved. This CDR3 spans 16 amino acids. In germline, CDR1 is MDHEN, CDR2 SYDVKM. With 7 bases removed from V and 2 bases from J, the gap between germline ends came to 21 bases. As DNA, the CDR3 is TGTGCCAGCACCTCCGGTGGGTTATTAGTTCCCTACGAGCAGTACTTC. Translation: CASTSGGLLVPYEQYF.

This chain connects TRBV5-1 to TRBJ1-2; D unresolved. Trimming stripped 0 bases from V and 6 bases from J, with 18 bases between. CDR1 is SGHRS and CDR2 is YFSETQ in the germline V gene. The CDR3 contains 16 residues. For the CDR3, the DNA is TGCGCCAGCAGCTTGGTAGGCCATATCATGGTGGATGGCTACACCTTC. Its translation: CASSLVGHIMVDGYTF. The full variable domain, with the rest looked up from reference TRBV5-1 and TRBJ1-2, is KAGVTQTPRYLIKTRGQQVTLSCSPISGHRSVSWYQQTPGQGLQFLFEYFSETQRNKGNFPGRFSGRQFSNSRSEMNVSTLELGDSALYLCASSLVGHIMVDGYTFGSGTRLTVV.

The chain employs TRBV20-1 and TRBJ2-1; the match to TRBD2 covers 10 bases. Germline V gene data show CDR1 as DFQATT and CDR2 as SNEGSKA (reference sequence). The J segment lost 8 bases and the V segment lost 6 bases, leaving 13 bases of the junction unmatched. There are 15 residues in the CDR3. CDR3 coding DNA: TGCAGTGCAAAGAGTGGGCTAGCGGGAGCATATGAGCAGTTCTTC. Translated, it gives CSAKSGLAGAYEQFF.